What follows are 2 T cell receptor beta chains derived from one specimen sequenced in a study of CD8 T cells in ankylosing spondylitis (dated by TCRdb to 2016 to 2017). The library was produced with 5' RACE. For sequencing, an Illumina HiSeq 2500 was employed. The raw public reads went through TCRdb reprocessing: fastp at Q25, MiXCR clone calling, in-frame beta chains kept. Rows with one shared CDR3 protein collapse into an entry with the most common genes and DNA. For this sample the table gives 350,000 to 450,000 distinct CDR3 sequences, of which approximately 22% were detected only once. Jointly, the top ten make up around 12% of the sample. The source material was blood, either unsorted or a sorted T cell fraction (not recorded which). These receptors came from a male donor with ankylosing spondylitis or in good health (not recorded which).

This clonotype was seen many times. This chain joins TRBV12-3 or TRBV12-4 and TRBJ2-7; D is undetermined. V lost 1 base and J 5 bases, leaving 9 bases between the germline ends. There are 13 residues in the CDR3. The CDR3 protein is CASSLGGFNEQYF. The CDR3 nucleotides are TGTGCCAGCAGTTTAGGAGGTTTCAACGAGCAGTACTTC.

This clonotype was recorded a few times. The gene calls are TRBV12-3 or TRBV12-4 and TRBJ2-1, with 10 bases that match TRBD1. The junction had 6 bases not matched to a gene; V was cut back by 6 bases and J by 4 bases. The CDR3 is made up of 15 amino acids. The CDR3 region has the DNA TGTGCCAGCAGCCCGGACAGGGGGGTTTACAATGAGCAGTTCTTC. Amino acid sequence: CASSPDRGVYNEQFF.